This TCR beta chain was captured in a study of spatial heterogeneity in lung cancer. Background on the study: Across the raw uncorrected reads, a unique TCR and UMI combination was observed, on average, more than ten times.

Time point meaning: sample taken at primary tumor resection. Whole RNA came from tumor, nontumor lung or frozen PBMC and was sequenced without being sorted. The CDR3 length is 15 residues. Trimming at V came to 0 bases and at J to 4 bases, leaving 1 base not matched to a gene. CDR1 MGHRA and CDR2 YSYEKL come from the germline V gene. This clonotype showed up many times. In TCRdb, the 5' RACE reads were re-called with MiXCR into one record per CDR3 protein. The sample comprises approximately 44,000 distinct CDR3 sequences, roughly 15% of which are singletons, and around 54% rests with the top ten. This chain joins TRBV4-1 and TRBJ2-3; 10 nucleotides align to TRBD2. Here the sequenced sample was PBMCs, taken at surgery. The receptor's source is a male donor with early-stage non-small cell lung cancer. The DNA of the CDR3 is TGCGCCAGCAGCCAAGAAGGGACTAGCGCAGATACGCAGTATTTT. Translating it yields CASSQEGTSADTQYF.